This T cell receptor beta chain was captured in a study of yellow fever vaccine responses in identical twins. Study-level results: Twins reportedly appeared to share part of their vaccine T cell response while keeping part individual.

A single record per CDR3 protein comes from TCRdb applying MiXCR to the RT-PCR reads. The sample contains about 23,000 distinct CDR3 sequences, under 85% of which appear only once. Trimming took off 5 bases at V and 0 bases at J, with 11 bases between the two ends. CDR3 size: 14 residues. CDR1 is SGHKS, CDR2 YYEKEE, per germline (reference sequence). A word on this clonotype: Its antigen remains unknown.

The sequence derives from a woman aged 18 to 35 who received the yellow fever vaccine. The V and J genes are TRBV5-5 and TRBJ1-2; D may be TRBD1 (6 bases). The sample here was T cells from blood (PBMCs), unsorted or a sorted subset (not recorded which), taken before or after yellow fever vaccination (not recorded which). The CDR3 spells CASRGQGTNYGYTF. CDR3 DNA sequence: TGTGCCAGCAGAGGGCAGGGGACTAACTATGGCTACACCTTC.